What follows are 6 T cell receptor beta chains derived from one specimen sequenced in a study of lymphopenia after photon versus proton radiotherapy. Data came from immunoSEQ multiplex PCR; TCRdb stores just in-frame clones and leaves some out. The table includes tens of thousands of clones, approximately 93% detected once. Sequencing was performed on peripheral blood, taken from a patient treated with photon-based radiotherapy. The source is a woman aged 45-60 years with cholangiocarcinoma.

The V and J genes are TRBV5-5 and TRBJ2-1; 7 bases are shared with TRBD1. V was clipped by 2 bases and J by 4 bases; unmatched bases: 3. CDR3 size: 14 residues. CDR1 SGHKS and CDR2 YYEKEE come from the germline V gene (reference sequence). The CDR3 protein is CASSLLQGYNEQFF. The DNA for the CDR3 is TGTGCCAGCAGCTTACTACAGGGGTACAATGAGCAGTTCTTC.

The V call is TRBV30, the J call TRBJ1-1, with unresolved D. The length of the CDR3 is 13 residues. CDR1 is GTSNPN and CDR2 is SVGIG in the germline V gene (reference sequence). V lost 0 bases to trimming and J lost 6 bases, with 11 bases between them. In DNA form, the CDR3 reads TGTGCCTGGAGTGTACACGGAGGCGCTGAAGCTTTCTTT. Its translation is CAWSVHGGAEAFF.

J is TRBJ1-1 and V is TRBV6-5; 7 bases map to TRBD1. Germline V CDR1 and CDR2: MNHEY, SVGAGI. This CDR3 comprises 14 residues. Unmatched junction bases numbered 7, after V lost 4 bases and J lost 5 bases. The CDR3 loop is CASSSLQGYTEAFF. The CDR3 bases are TGTGCCAGCAGTTCCCTACAGGGGTATACTGAAGCTTTCTTT.

CDR3 DNA sequence: TGTGCCAGCAGCTCCCGCGGCGCCCGGGACTATAATTCACCCCTCCACTTT. Residues: CASSSRGARDYNSPLHF. The rearrangement joins TRBV7-8 to TRBJ1-6; no clear D gene. Trimming took off 4 bases at V and 3 bases at J, with 16 bases between the two ends. CDR1 and CDR2 (germline): SGHVS, FQNEAQ. The CDR3 consists of 17 residues.

The chain combines TRBV5-1 with TRBJ2-1, with 8 bases lining up with TRBD2. The CDR3 loop spans 16 amino acids. Per germline, CDR1 SGHRS and CDR2 YFSETQ. V dropped 0 bases and J dropped 1; count of bases not matched to a gene: 3. The DNA for the CDR3 is TGCGCCAGCAGCTTGGAGCTAGCGGGTTCCTACAATGAGCAGTTCTTC. Its protein product is CASSLELAGSYNEQFF.

This chain uses TRBV5-1 with TRBJ1-2; TRBD1 aligns across 7 bases. CDR1 and CDR2 from the germline V gene are SGHRS and YFSETQ. J gave up 6 bases and V 0 bases, and 5 bases lay outside the gene matches. This CDR3 has 14 residues. The CDR3 DNA follows: TGCGCCAGCAGCTTGGCCGGGACAGTTGATGGCTACACCTTC. Its translation: CASSLAGTVDGYTF.